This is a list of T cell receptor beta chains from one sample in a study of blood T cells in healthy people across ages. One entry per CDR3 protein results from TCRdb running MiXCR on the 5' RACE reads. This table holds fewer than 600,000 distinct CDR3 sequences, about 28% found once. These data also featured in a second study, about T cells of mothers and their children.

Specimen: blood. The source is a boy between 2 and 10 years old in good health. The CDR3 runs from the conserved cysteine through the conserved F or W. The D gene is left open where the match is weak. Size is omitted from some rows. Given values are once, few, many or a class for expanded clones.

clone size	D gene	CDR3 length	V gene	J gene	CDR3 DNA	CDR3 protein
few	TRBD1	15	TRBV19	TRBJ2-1	TGTGCCAGTAGAGACCGGACAGGGATCTCCAATGAGCAGTTCTTC	CASRDRTGISNEQFF
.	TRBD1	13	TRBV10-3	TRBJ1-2	TGTGCCATCAGCGAATCAGGGGGCTATGGCTACACCTTC	CAISESGGYGYTF
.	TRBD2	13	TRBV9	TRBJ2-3	TGTGCCAGCAGCGCTAGCGGGGGTTATACGCAGTGTTTT	CASSASGGYTQCF
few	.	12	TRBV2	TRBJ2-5	TGTGCCAGCAGTGAAGCGGGACCCATTACCTACTTC	CASSEAGPITYF
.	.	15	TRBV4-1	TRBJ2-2	TGCGCCAGCAGCCAAGGATGGGGGAACACCGGGGAGCTGTTTTTT	CASSQGWGNTGELFF
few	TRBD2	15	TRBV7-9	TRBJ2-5	TGTGCCAGCAGCTTAACCCGACTAGCGTCGGAGACCCAGTACTTC	CASSLTRLASETQYF
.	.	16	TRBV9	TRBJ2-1	TGTGCCAGCAGCTCTCCGACGGGCAGGTACGACAATGAGCAGTTCTTC	CASSSPTGRYDNEQFF
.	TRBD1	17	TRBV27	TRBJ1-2	TGTGCCAGCAGGGAGGGGGACAGGGCCGGTGGAGGGGATGGCTACACCTTC	CASREGDRAGGGDGYTF
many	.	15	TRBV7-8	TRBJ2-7	TGTGCCAGCAGGGAACATCAGGCCCCCTCCTACGAGCAGTACTTC	CASREHQAPSYEQYF
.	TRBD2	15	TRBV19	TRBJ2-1	TGTGCCAGTAGTAGTGGGACTAGCGTAACAAATGAGCAGTTCTTC	CASSSGTSVTNEQFF
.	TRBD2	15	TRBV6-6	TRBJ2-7	TGTGCCAGCAGTTACAGGGCGGGAGTTACAGACGAGCAGTACTTC	CASSYRAGVTDEQYF
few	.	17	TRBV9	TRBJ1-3	TGTGCCAGCAGCTCCCCGACGTCGGACCGCTCTGGAAACACCATATATTTT	CASSSPTSDRSGNTIYF
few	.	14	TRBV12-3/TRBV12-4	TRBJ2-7	TGTGCCAGCAGTTCGCGAGTGGGGCCTCCCGAGCAGTACTTC	CASSSRVGPPEQYF
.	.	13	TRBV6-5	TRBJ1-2	TGTGCCAGCAGTTACGACCCAGGCTATGGCTACACCTTC	CASSYDPGYGYTF
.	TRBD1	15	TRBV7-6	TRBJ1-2	TGTGCCAGCAGCCCGTGGACAGGGGGAGGCTATGGCTACACCTTC	CASSPWTGGGYGYTF
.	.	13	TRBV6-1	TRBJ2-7	TGTGCCAGCAGTGTTTCGGGTTCAAGGGAGCAGTACTTC	CASSVSGSREQYF
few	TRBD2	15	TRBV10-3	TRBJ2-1	TGTGCCATCAGTGAGTCAGGACTAGCGGGAAATGAGCAGTTCTTC	CAISESGLAGNEQFF
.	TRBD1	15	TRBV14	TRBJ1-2	TGTGCCAGCAGCCAAGTTCCGGGACAGCCCACGGGCTACACCTTC	CASSQVPGQPTGYTF
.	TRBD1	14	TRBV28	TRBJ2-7	TGTGCCAGCAGGGGACAGGAGCTGACCTACGAGCAGTACTTC	CASRGQELTYEQYF
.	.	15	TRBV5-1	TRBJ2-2	TGCGCCAGCAGCTTGGTCGGGCGTGGCACCGGGGAGCTGTTTTTT	CASSLVGRGTGELFF
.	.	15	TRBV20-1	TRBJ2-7	TGCAGTACTAGAGATCCCCCCGTAGAACGGTACGAGCAGTACTTC	CSTRDPPVERYEQYF
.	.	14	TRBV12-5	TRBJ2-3	TGTGCTAGTGGTTTCGGTCAGGGTACAGATACGCAGTATTTT	CASGFGQGTDTQYF
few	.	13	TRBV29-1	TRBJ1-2	TGCAGCGTTGTATTGGGGCAGGGTAATGGCTACACCTTC	CSVVLGQGNGYTF
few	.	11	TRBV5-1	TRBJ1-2	TGCGCCAGCACCCTGTCTTGGGGCTACACCTTC	CASTLSWGYTF
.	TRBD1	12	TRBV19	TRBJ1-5	TGTGCCAGTGGGACAGTCAATCAGCCCCAGCATTTT	CASGTVNQPQHF
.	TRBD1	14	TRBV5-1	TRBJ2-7	TGCGCCAGCAGCCCCAGGGGGCGCTCCTACGAGCAGTACTTC	CASSPRGRSYEQYF
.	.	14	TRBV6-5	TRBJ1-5	TGTGCCAGCAGTTACTCCAGGGCAGGTCAGCCCCAGCATTTT	CASSYSRAGQPQHF
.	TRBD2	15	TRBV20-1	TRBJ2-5	TGCAGTGCACCTAGACTAGCGGGGCTCCGGGAGACCCAGTACTTC	CSAPRLAGLRETQYF
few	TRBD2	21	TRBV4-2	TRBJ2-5	TGTGCCAGCAGCCGATACCAGACAAACGGACTAGCGGGGGGTCACATAGAGACCCAGTACTTC	CASSRYQTNGLAGGHIETQYF
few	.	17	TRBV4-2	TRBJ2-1	TGTGCCAGCAGCCAAGAGACCGGGGCCAGCTCCTACAATGAGCAGTTCTTC	CASSQETGASSYNEQFF
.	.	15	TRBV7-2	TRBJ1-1	TGTGCCAGCAGCTTAGAACCGGGGCGGTGGACTGAAGCTTTCTTT	CASSLEPGRWTEAFF
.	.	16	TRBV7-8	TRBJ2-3	TGTGCCAGCAGCTTAGCCCGGTTTATGGGGGGAGATACGCAGTATTTT	CASSLARFMGGDTQYF
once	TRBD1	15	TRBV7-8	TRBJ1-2	TGTGCCAGCAGCTTAGCGACGGACAGGAGAAATGGCTACACCTTC	CASSLATDRRNGYTF